One and the same sample provided the 25 T cell receptor beta chains below, sequenced in a study of cytomegalovirus exposure and HLA in healthy donors. 60 Vbeta and 13 Jbeta primers were used in PCR. Method: immunoSEQ multiplex PCR; TCRdb's copy keeps in-frame clones and lacks some. The sample carries 100,000 to 150,000 clones, 77% recorded once. The sample consisted of PBMCs. The receptor set was obtained from a male donor in good health and CMV-seropositive.

In nucleotides, the CDR3 is TGTGCCAGCAGCTTAGGAGCAACTAATGAAAAACTGTTTTTT. Translation: CASSLGATNEKLFF. The genes are TRBV7-9 and TRBJ1-4, with D unresolved. Between the trimmed V and J ends, which lost 1 base and 0 bases, there was a span of 3 bases. The CDR3 extends over 14 amino acids. CDR1 is SEHNR and CDR2 is FQNEAQ in the germline V gene (reference sequence).

The chain is built from TRBV19 and TRBJ1-2; D ambiguous. This CDR3 is built from 13 residues. Trimming left V 1 base short and J 4 bases short, with 7 bases between. Germline CDR1 and CDR2: LNHDA and SQIVND (reference sequence). The DNA of the CDR3 is TGTGCCAGTAGTATAGCGGAGGCCTATGGCTACACCTTC. This translates into CASSIAEAYGYTF.

The rearrangement links TRBV7-2 to TRBJ1-2; tentatively, D is TRBD1 (6 bases). V was cut by 7 bases and J by 4 bases, with 16 bases left in between. The CDR3 runs to 14 residues. Germline CDR1 reads SGHTA; CDR2 reads FQGNSA. In nucleotides, the CDR3 is TGTGCCAGCACCCTGGACAGTCTGGGCTATGGCTACACCTTC. It translates to CASTLDSLGYGYTF.

The J gene is TRBJ2-5, the V gene TRBV2, with TRBD1 matching 7 bases. CDR1 and CDR2 from the germline V gene are SNHLY and FYNNEI. This CDR3 region has 14 residues. J gave up 1 base and V 6 bases, and 5 bases lay outside the gene matches. DNA for the CDR3: TGTGCCAGCAGGGCCGGGACAGCCCAAGAGACCCAGTACTTC. It encodes CASRAGTAQETQYF.

Worth noting for this clone: Other DNA sequences in the sample encode the same CDR3. J is TRBJ1-1 and V is TRBV6-1, with 7 bases identical to TRBD1. The CDR3 is made up of 15 amino acids. V shed 0 bases, J shed 4 bases, and the junction held 5 bases outside the gene matches. Germline CDR1 and CDR2: MNHNS and SASEGT. The CDR3 nucleotides are TGTGCCAGCAGTGAAGCGGAGGCAGGGGGCACTGAAGCTTTCTTT. This translates into CASSEAEAGGTEAFF.

The genes are TRBV9 and TRBJ2-7; 8 bases agree with TRBD1. Germline CDR1 SGDLS, CDR2 YYNGEE. Germline trimming cut 1 base from V and 7 bases from J; bases unmatched to any gene: 4. CDR3 size: 13 residues. This CDR3 reads CASSVRTGWEQYF. The CDR3 nucleotides read TGTGCCAGCAGCGTACGGACAGGGTGGGAGCAGTACTTC.

This rearrangement joins TRBV19 to TRBJ2-2; possibly TRBD2 for D (5 bases). CDR3 length: 14 amino acids. Germline values: CDR1 LNHDA, CDR2 SQIVND (reference sequence). With 5 bases removed from V and 5 bases from J, the gap between germline ends came to 12 bases. The CDR3 protein is CASSSHLATGELFF. The CDR3 bases are TGTGCCAGTAGTTCCCATCTAGCTACCGGGGAGCTGTTTTTT.

This clone has more than one count but fewer than ten. The V and J genes are TRBV4-2 and TRBJ2-3; TRBD2 is a possible D gene (7 bases). Germline V gene lookup returns CDR1 LGHNA and CDR2 YNFKEQ. The CDR3 sequence is 21 residues long. Trimming removed 1 base at V and 0 bases at J, with 26 bases between. This CDR3 is CASSQGGFRGGAGSSTDTQYF. The CDR3 nucleotides are TGTGCCAGCAGCCAAGGAGGGTTTCGAGGGGGGGCTGGTTCTAGCACAGATACGCAGTATTTT.

The chain is built from TRBV19 and TRBJ1-5; D gene unclear. Germline CDR1 is LNHDA and CDR2 is SQIVND (reference sequence). Trimming pared 3 bases from V and 2 bases from J, leaving 14 bases between. CDR3 length equals 16 residues. The CDR3 DNA reads TGTGCCAGTAGTATGCAGCGGGGTATGGGCAATCAGCCCCAGCATTTT. Translated: CASSMQRGMGNQPQHF. Full variable domain (rest looked up from reference TRBV19 and TRBJ1-5): DGGITQSPKYLFRKEGQNVTLSCEQNLNHDAMYWYRQDPGQGLRLIYYSQIVNDFQKGDIAEGYSVSREKKESFPLTVTSAQKNPTAFYLCASSMQRGMGNQPQHFGDGTRLSIL.

The rearrangement uses TRBV6-1 and TRBJ1-1; D not certain. Per germline, CDR1 MNHNS and CDR2 SASEGT. This CDR3 has 13 amino acids. V lost 2 bases and J 6 bases, leaving 10 bases between the germline ends. The CDR3 region is CASSEQVVAEAFF. The CDR3 DNA is TGTGCCAGCAGTGAACAGGTTGTGGCTGAAGCTTTCTTT.

CDR3 coding DNA: TGTGCCAGCACGGAGTCAGGACAGGTCTATGGCTACACCTTC. Amino acid sequence: CASTESGQVYGYTF. The chain has TRBV9 and TRBJ1-2, with 7 positions matching TRBD1. Per the germline V gene, CDR1 is SGDLS and CDR2 is YYNGEE. CDR3 length equals 14 residues. Unmatched junction bases numbered 9, after V lost 6 bases and J lost 4 bases.

This clone has only one observation. The chain employs TRBV6-1 and TRBJ1-6, with 7 bases that match TRBD1. The CDR3 has 14 residues. In germline, CDR1 is MNHNS, CDR2 SASEGT. V lost 2 bases and J lost 7; bases outside the gene matches: 2. CDR3 residues: CASSEWDRNSPLHF. CDR3 nucleotide sequence: TGTGCCAGCAGTGAATGGGACAGAAATTCACCCCTCCACTTT.

CDR3 amino acids: CASKRDREQGYTF. The CDR3, as DNA: TGTGCCAGCAAAAGGGACAGGGAACAAGGCTACACCTTC. The V call is TRBV2, the J call TRBJ1-2, with 9 bases fitting TRBD1. Germline lookup yields CDR1 SNHLY and CDR2 FYNNEI. V shed 7 bases and J 8 bases; nucleotides not matched to a gene: 8. The CDR3 consists of 13 residues.

The gene calls are TRBV28 and TRBJ1-1; no definite D call. CDR3 length: 14 amino acids. CDR1 MDHEN and CDR2 SYDVKM come from the germline V gene. V lost 0 bases, J lost 1 base, and 6 bases lay in between. This CDR3 reads CASSLWEENTEAFF. In nucleotides, the CDR3 is TGTGCCAGCAGTTTATGGGAGGAGAACACTGAAGCTTTCTTT.

This rearrangement joins TRBV27 to TRBJ2-7; 7 nucleotides align to TRBD2. The CDR3 extends over 15 amino acids. Looked up from germline, CDR1 is MNHEY and CDR2 is SMNVEV (reference sequence). J was trimmed by 2 bases and V by 2 bases; bases with no gene match: 6. This chain's CDR3 is CASSLSGTDAYEQYF. CDR3 nucleotides: TGTGCCAGCAGTTTAAGCGGGACGGATGCCTACGAGCAGTACTTC.

The J gene is TRBJ2-5, the V gene TRBV4-1; 10 nucleotides agree with TRBD1. The J segment lost 11 bases and the V segment lost 1 base, leaving 7 bases of the junction unmatched. Germline loops: CDR1 MGHRA, CDR2 YSYEKL. CDR3 length: 14 residues. The CDR3 spells CASSQVPGQGRQYF. CDR3 coding DNA: TGCGCCAGCAGCCAAGTTCCGGGACAGGGGAGGCAGTACTTC.

The V gene is TRBV6-5, the J gene TRBJ2-5, with 9 nucleotides matching TRBD1. V trimming: 0 bases; J trimming: 5 bases; junction bases outside the gene matches: 7. This CDR3 has 16 residues. The germline V gene encodes CDR1 MNHEY and CDR2 SVGAGI. Written as DNA, the CDR3 is TGTGCCAGCAGTTACTCGCCAACAGGGGGCGGGGAGACCCAGTACTTC. Amino acids: CASSYSPTGGGETQYF.

This sequence joins TRBV5-1 and TRBJ1-1, with 10 bases that match TRBD1. The ends lost 0 bases at V and 0 bases at J; junction bases unmatched: 8. Germline assignment: CDR1 SGHRS and CDR2 YFSETQ. The CDR3 length is 18 residues. This CDR3 is CASSLEFWDRGMNTEAFF. CDR3 bases: TGCGCCAGCAGCTTGGAATTCTGGGACAGGGGCATGAACACTGAAGCTTTCTTT.

Only a few counts were recorded for this clone. The V and J genes are TRBV13 and TRBJ2-5, with 12 bases aligning to TRBD1. Germline V gene data show CDR1 as PRHDT and CDR2 as FYEKMQ (reference sequence). Losses at the gene ends were 5 bases for V and 6 bases for J; bases not matched to a gene: 7. CDR3 length: 15 residues. Here the CDR3 reads CASSPGGTGGQTQYF. CDR3 nucleotide sequence: TGTGCCAGCAGCCCGGGTGGGACAGGGGGCCAGACCCAGTACTTC. Full variable domain (remainder filled in from reference TRBV13 and TRBJ2-5): AAGVIQSPRHLIKEKRETATLKCYPIPRHDTVYWYQQGPGQDPQFLISFYEKMQSDKGSIPDRFSAQQFSDYHSELNMSSLELGDSALYFCASSPGGTGGQTQYFGPGTRLLVL.

This clone has just one count. The chain couples TRBV19 to TRBJ1-1; D is undetermined. Trimming left V 5 bases short and J 3 bases short, with 13 bases between. Per the germline V gene, CDR1 is LNHDA and CDR2 is SQIVND (reference sequence). The CDR3 has 14 amino acids. The CDR3 reads CASSVAPRDTEAFF. The DNA of the CDR3 is TGTGCCAGTAGTGTGGCTCCTCGGGACACTGAAGCTTTCTTT.

The genes are TRBV11-2 and TRBJ2-7; a weak D match, TRBD1 (5 bases). This CDR3 comprises 11 residues. The germline V and J ends were trimmed by 1 base and 7 bases, with 5 bases remaining between them. Germline V lookup: CDR1 SGHAT, CDR2 FQNNGV. CDR3 protein: CASSLGQEQYF. CDR3 coding DNA: TGTGCCAGCAGCTTAGGACAGGAGCAGTACTTC.

In this sample, this clone turned up a few times. CDR3 nucleotide sequence: TGTGCCAGCACGTCCGAGGGCTCTCCCCCTTACGAGCAGTACTTC. This gives the protein CASTSEGSPPYEQYF. The rearrangement uses TRBV28 and TRBJ2-5, with D tentatively TRBD2 (5 bases). Gene TRBJ2-7 matches the end of the DNA better, so the J call may be wrong. The CDR3 covers 15 residues. Germline loops: CDR1 MDHEN, CDR2 SYDVKM.

As concerns this clone: Germline is not matched at one junction end, which may reflect a read error. V and J are TRBV7-9 and TRBJ2-1, with 12 bases lining up with TRBD2. CDR3 size: 13 residues. Germline V gene lookup returns CDR1 SEHNR and CDR2 FQNEAQ (reference sequence). CDR3 coding DNA: TGTGCCAGCAGCCTAGCGGGAGGGGGAGAGCAGTTCTTC. Its translation: CASSLAGGGEQFF.

The chain employs TRBV4-2 and TRBJ1-4; D unresolved. V lost 0 bases to trimming and J lost 0 bases, with 8 bases between them. The CDR3 spans 16 residues. Germline V gene lookup returns CDR1 LGHNA and CDR2 YNFKEQ. The CDR3, as DNA: TGTGCCAGCAGCCAAGAAAGCGGAGCAACTAATGAAAAACTGTTTTTT. Translating gives CASSQESGATNEKLFF.

This chain joins TRBV5-1 and TRBJ2-3; 7 bases are shared with TRBD2. This CDR3 has 14 residues. With 5 bases clipped from V and 1 base from J, the junction kept 4 bases outside the gene matches. CDR1 and CDR2 (germline): SGHRS, YFSETQ. The CDR3 bases are TGCGCCAGCAGGCCTACTAGCGGCACAGATACGCAGTATTTT. Protein product: CASRPTSGTDTQYF.